This T cell receptor (beta chain) was sequenced for a study of T cell responses to AZD1222 COVID-19 vaccine. About the research overall: Analysis merged second doses at about 4 or about 12 weeks. The study, taken as a whole, reports: After the peak T cell response, and only then, were repertoires sampled. Reports indicate that nearly half of spike-specific TCRs are directed at unmutated variant regions.

Germline lookup yields CDR1 SGHRS and CDR2 YFSETQ. Trimming removed 4 bases from V and 3 bases from J; junction bases left unmatched: 7. This CDR3 is built from 15 residues. TCRdb's table, derived via immunoSEQ multiplex PCR, lists solely in-frame clones and lacks some. This table has 90,000 to 120,000 clones, 90% to 95% appearing once. Points on this clone: Its antigen is still unknown.

Specimen: peripheral blood, collected on day 0 of AZD1222 vaccination. The chain has TRBV5-1 and TRBJ2-7; 10 nucleotides align to TRBD1. This receptor was obtained from an adult in good health. DNA of the CDR3: TGCGCCAGCAGCCCTGGACAGGGGGGTTTCTACGAGCAGTACTTC. This encodes CASSPGQGGFYEQYF.